The 19 T cell receptor beta chains below all came from one sample that was sequenced in a study of tissue T cells after allogeneic stem cell transplantation. TCRdb's table, derived via immunoSEQ multiplex PCR, lists solely in-frame clones and lacks some. Altogether about 22,000 clones are present, about 70% being singletons, with the ten largest covering approximately 0.42%. Sequenced sample: blood. These receptor sequences come from a female BALB/c mouse in good health. As its MHC haplotype, the strain has H2-d.

Regarding this clone: Mouse gene names and germline throughout. The read terminates 1 residue ahead of where the CDR3 ends, so the germline J gene completes it. The chain carries TRBV2 and TRBJ2-3; 8 positions agree with TRBD1. The CDR3 runs to 16 residues. The V segment lost 3 bases and the J segment 0 bases; nucleotides outside the gene matches: 5. Germline V CDR1 and CDR2: LGHNA, YSYQKL. CDR3 DNA (partial): TGTGCCAGCAGCCACCCCTGGACAGGGAGTGCAGAAACGCTGTAT. Encoded protein: CASSHPWTGSAETLY. In full, the CDR3 reads CASSHPWTGSAETLYF.

On this clone: These gene names are mouse names. The observed sequence ends 1 residue before the CDR3 terminus, with the missing tail filled in from the germline J gene. The genes are TRBV19 and TRBJ2-2, with a weak D call TRBD1 (5 bases). The ends were cut back, 5 bases at V and 0 bases at J, with 8 bases in the middle. The CDR3 consists of 14 residues. In germline, CDR1 is FNHDT, CDR2 SITEND (reference sequence). The CDR3 bases that were read are TGTGCCAGCAGCCAGACAGCAAACACCGGGCAGCTCTAC. Translated, it gives CASSQTANTGQLY. The whole CDR3 protein is CASSQTANTGQLYF.

This clone came up a few times. Germline and genes here are mouse. The read stops 1 residue short of the end of the CDR3; the missing end is completed from the germline J gene. This chain links TRBV19 with TRBJ2-1; TRBD2 matches 8 bases. Unmatched junction bases numbered 1, after V lost 2 bases and J lost 0 bases. CDR1 and CDR2 (germline): FNHDT, SITEND (reference sequence). CDR3 length: 15 residues. The DNA read from the CDR3 is TGTGCCAGCAGTATGGGGGGGCTTAACTATGCTGAGCAGTTC. Translating gives CASSMGGLNYAEQF. The entire CDR3 protein reads CASSMGGLNYAEQFF.

With regard to this clone: Mouse names are used for the genes. The read comes to an end 1 residue before the CDR3 does, leaving the germline J gene to fill in the end. The chain combines TRBV20 with TRBJ1-3; D remains ambiguous. Trimming took 0 bases from V and 0 from J, leaving 3 bases between them. CDR3 length: 13 residues. CDR1 GFQATS and CDR2 STVNSAI come from the germline V gene. Partial CDR3 DNA: TGTGGTGCTAGGGACATTTCTGGAAATACGCTCTAT. Protein product: CGARDISGNTLY. The CDR3 in its entirety is CGARDISGNTLYF.

With respect to this clone: Mouse names are used for the genes. The CDR3 end is not reached by the read, which stops 1 residue before it; the germline J gene fills it in. This rearrangement joins TRBV13-3 to TRBJ2-5, with TRBD2 identical over 8 bases. The V gene's germline CDR1 is NNHDY and CDR2 SYVADS. CDR3 length: 14 residues. The trim removed 2 bases at V and 5 bases at J, leaving 4 bases unmatched. This CDR3 is CASSERGGPDTQYF. CDR3 DNA (partial): TGTGCCAGCAGTGAGAGGGGGGGCCCAGACACCCAGTAC.

Points on this clone: Genes and germline come from the mouse. The read gets to within 1 residue of the CDR3 end, and the germline J gene fills in the rest. The V gene is TRBV19, the J gene TRBJ1-4; D is unresolved. Germline CDR1 and CDR2: FNHDT and SITEND (reference sequence). V lost 2 bases, J lost 0 bases, and 5 bases lay in between. This CDR3 is built from 14 residues. CDR3: CASSIQVSNERLFF. The DNA read from the CDR3 is TGTGCCAGCAGTATCCAGGTTTCCAACGAAAGATTATTT.

To note about this clone: The gene symbols are mouse symbols. Read coverage stops 1 residue before the CDR3 terminus; the germline J gene supplies the remainder. This chain uses TRBV13-3 with TRBJ1-5, with TRBD1 as a possible D gene (6 bases). CDR1 and CDR2 (germline): NNHDY, SYVADS. The CDR3 runs to 12 residues. V lost 5 bases and J lost 3, with 6 bases in between. The CDR3 bases that were read are TGTGCCAGCAGACAGGGCAACCAGGCTCCGCTT. It translates to CASRQGNQAPL. The full CDR3 protein is CASRQGNQAPLF. The entire variable domain, with the rest obtained from reference TRBV13-3 and TRBJ1-5, is as follows: EAAVTQSPRSKVAVTGGKVTLSCHQTNNHDYMYWYRQDTGHGLRLIHYSYVADSTEKGDIPDGYKASRPSQENFSLILELASLSQTAVYFCASRQGNQAPLFGEGTRLSVL.

Concerning this clone: Gene names are mouse gene names. The sequence runs out 1 residue before the end of the CDR3; the remainder is reconstructed from the germline J gene. The V gene is TRBV2, the J gene TRBJ2-7; TRBD2 aligns across 8 bases. The CDR3 extends over 14 amino acids. CDR1 and CDR2 from the germline V gene are LGHNA and YSYQKL. After removal of 2 bases from V and 6 bases from J, the junction contained 6 bases not matched to a gene. The CDR3 bases that were read are TGTGCCAGCAGCCAACTGGGGGGCGCGGGTGAACAGTAC. This translates into CASSQLGGAGEQY. The complete CDR3 reads CASSQLGGAGEQYF.

In regard to this clone: The gene names given are mouse names. The sequenced fragment ends 1 residue before the CDR3 boundary, so the rest is inferred from the germline J gene. This chain links TRBV13-1 with TRBJ2-5; D remains ambiguous. Germline V gene lookup returns CDR1 NSHNY and CDR2 SYGAGN. This CDR3 has 13 amino acids. V shed 0 bases and J shed 5 bases, with 7 bases lying between them. The CDR3 DNA, read in part, is TGTGCCAGCAGTGATGGGGGAAGAGACACCCAGTAC. Residues: CASSDGGRDTQY. The full CDR3 protein reads CASSDGGRDTQYF.

Comment on this clone: Gene names follow the mouse nomenclature. CDR3 bases read: TGTGCCAGCGGTGAAAGACAGGGGGCGAACGAAAGATTATTT. Residues: CASGERQGANERLF. In full, the CDR3 is CASGERQGANERLFF. The J gene is TRBJ1-4, the V gene TRBV13-2; 10 nucleotides match TRBD1. Sequencing ends 1 residue short of the CDR3 end; the germline J gene provides the rest. The CDR3 runs 15 residues. The junction had 3 bases not matched to a gene; V was cut back by 2 bases and J by 5 bases. Germline V CDR1 and CDR2: NNHNN, SYGAGS (reference sequence).

Notes on this clone: Gene names follow the mouse nomenclature. The CDR3 goes on 1 residue after the read ends, and that part is filled in from the germline J gene. The chain employs TRBV2 and TRBJ2-1, with TRBD2 matching over 8 bases. This CDR3 is 15 amino acids long. V lost 0 bases to trimming and J lost 4 bases; unmatched junction nucleotides: 2. Germline loops: CDR1 LGHNA, CDR2 YSYQKL. CDR3 bases read: TGTGCCAGCAGCCAAGATGGGGGGGGATATGCTGAGCAGTTC. Amino acids: CASSQDGGGYAEQF. The entire CDR3 sequence reads CASSQDGGGYAEQFF.

A note on this clone: Germline and genes here are mouse. The read terminates 1 residue before the CDR3 end, so the remaining end is supplied by the germline J gene. The chain has TRBV2 and TRBJ2-7; either TRBD1 or TRBD2 may supply D (5 bases each). Germline CDR1 LGHNA, CDR2 YSYQKL. This CDR3 has 14 residues. Trimming shortened V by 0 bases and J by 4 bases, and 10 bases separated the two germline ends. CDR3 bases read: TGTGCCAGCAGCCAAGACGGCGGGGGTTATGAACAGTAC. As protein: CASSQDGGGYEQY. The complete CDR3 reads CASSQDGGGYEQYF.

Comments on this clone: Germline and genes: mouse. The read comes to an end 1 residue before the CDR3 does, leaving the germline J gene to fill in the end. The chain carries TRBV20 and TRBJ2-4, with 7 positions matching TRBD1. The CDR3 totals 13 residues. V dropped 6 bases and J dropped 0; count of bases not matched to a gene: 3. CDR1 and CDR2 (germline): GFQATS, STVNSAI. The CDR3 bases that were read are TGTGGTGCCCCGGGACAGAGTCAAAACACCTTGTAC. As protein: CGAPGQSQNTLY. The full CDR3 protein reads CGAPGQSQNTLYF.

Points on this clone: Gene names denote mouse genes. The CDR3 end falls 1 residue outside the read, so it is completed with the germline J gene. The V call is TRBV14, the J call TRBJ2-4; D possibly matches TRBD1 or TRBD2 (5 bases each). This CDR3 is 14 amino acids long. V was pared by 1 base and J by 2 bases, with 8 bases between. Germline V gene lookup returns CDR1 SGHDT and CDR2 FRDEAV. CDR3 protein: CASSFTGAQNTLYF. The sequenced CDR3 bases are TGTGCCAGCAGTTTCACCGGGGCTCAAAACACCTTGTAC.

This clone was seen a single time. Any gene name here is a mouse gene name. The read ends 1 residue before the CDR3 terminus; that terminus is restored from the germline J gene. The chain links TRBV20 to TRBJ1-4; the match to TRBD1 covers 7 bases. Germline loops: CDR1 GFQATS, CDR2 STVNSAI. There are 14 residues in the CDR3. Trimming at V came to 0 bases and at J to 5 bases, leaving 3 bases not matched to a gene. Incomplete CDR3 DNA: TGTGGTGCTAGGGAGGCAGGGGGGAACGAAAGATTATTT. Translating it yields CGAREAGGNERLF. The whole CDR3 protein reads CGAREAGGNERLFF.

This clone was detected a few times. The listed genes are named as in mouse. The CDR3 is cut off 1 residue early in the read; its end comes from the germline J gene. Other DNA sequences of this sample code for an identical CDR3. The rearrangement uses TRBV2 and TRBJ2-7; possibly TRBD1 for D (6 bases). The V and J ends lost 4 bases and 1 base respectively, with 11 bases between them. The CDR3 is made up of 14 amino acids. Germline CDR1 LGHNA, CDR2 YSYQKL. The CDR3 loop is CASSPDGTSYEQYF. The part of the CDR3 DNA that was read is TGTGCCAGCAGCCCAGACGGGACATCCTATGAACAGTAC.

As regards this clone: The germline and genes are mouse ones. The missing CDR3 end, 1 residue past where the read stops, is filled in from the germline J gene. The chain links TRBV5 to TRBJ2-5; D unresolved. The V end was cut by 0 bases, the J end by 0 bases, with 7 bases between. This CDR3 comprises 15 residues. The germline gives CDR1 LGHNA, CDR2 YNLKQL (reference sequence). Here the CDR3 reads CASSQDWFNQDTQYF. The CDR3 bases that were read are TGTGCCAGCAGCCAAGACTGGTTTAACCAAGACACCCAGTAC.

About this clone itself: All gene names here are mouse names. CDR3 protein: CASSLWGRDYAEQFF. CDR3 bases read: TGTGCCAGCAGTCTATGGGGGCGGGACTATGCTGAGCAGTTC. The rearrangement links TRBV24 to TRBJ2-1; D possibly uses TRBD1 or TRBD2 (6 bases each). The CDR3 end falls 1 residue outside the read, so it is completed with the germline J gene. The V and J ends lost 3 bases and 2 bases respectively, with 11 bases between them. This CDR3 has 15 residues. Germline V gene lookup returns CDR1 KGHTA and CDR2 FRNEEI.

Concerning this clone itself: Germline and genes: mouse. The read is 1 residue too short to cover the CDR3 end, so that end is filled in from the germline J gene. J is TRBJ2-7 and V is TRBV5; possibly TRBD1 for D (5 bases). The CDR3 spans 13 residues. Germline loops: CDR1 LGHNA, CDR2 YNLKQL (reference sequence). V lost 1 base, J lost 3 bases, and 7 bases lay in between. Incomplete CDR3 DNA: TGTGCCAGCAGCCAAGTGACAGACTATGAACAGTAC. Residues: CASSQVTDYEQY. The entire CDR3 sequence reads CASSQVTDYEQYF.